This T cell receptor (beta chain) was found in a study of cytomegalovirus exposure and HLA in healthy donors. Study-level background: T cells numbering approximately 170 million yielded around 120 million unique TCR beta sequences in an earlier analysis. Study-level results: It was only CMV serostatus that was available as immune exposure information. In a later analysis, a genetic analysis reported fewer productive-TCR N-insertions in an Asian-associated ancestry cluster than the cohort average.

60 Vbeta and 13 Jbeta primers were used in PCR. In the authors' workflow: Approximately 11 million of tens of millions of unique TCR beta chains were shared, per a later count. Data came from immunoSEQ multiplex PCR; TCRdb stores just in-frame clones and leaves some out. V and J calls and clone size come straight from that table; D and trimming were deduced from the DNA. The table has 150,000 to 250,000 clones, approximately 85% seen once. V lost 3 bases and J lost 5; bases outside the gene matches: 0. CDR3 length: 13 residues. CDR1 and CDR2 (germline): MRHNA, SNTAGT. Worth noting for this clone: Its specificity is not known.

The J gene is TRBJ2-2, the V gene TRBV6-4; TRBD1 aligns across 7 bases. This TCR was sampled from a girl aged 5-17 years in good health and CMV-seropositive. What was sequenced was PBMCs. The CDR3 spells CASSEQGTGELFF. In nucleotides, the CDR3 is TGTGCCAGCAGTGAACAGGGGACCGGGGAGCTGTTTTTT.